The present entry profiles one T cell receptor (beta chain) with its context. In its sample, this clonotype was seen many times. The specificity of this receptor is unknown. The sample holds no much larger clone one base away, and base qualities are not on file. The data originate from a study of T-cell reconstitution after alpha-beta-depleted transplantation in children (dated by TCRdb to 2016 to 2017). Concerning the study at large: The study quantitatively tracked T-cell immune reconstitution after TCRalphabeta/CD19-depleted allogeneic hematopoietic cell transplantation in children using TCR repertoire profiling.

The library relied on PCR. The reads were generated on an Illumina HiSeq 2500. TCR library preparation used molecular barcoding, with unique molecular identifiers applied to normalize quantification of the TCRbeta repertoire. TCRdb reprocessed the public reads (quality trimming at Q25 with fastp, clone calling with MiXCR) and kept in-frame beta chains. For every CDR3 protein sequence, its rows merge into one entry that carries the most common genes and DNA. The sample includes around 380,000 distinct CDR3 sequences, with approximately 11% observed a single time. Roughly 5% of the sample is held by the ten biggest clonotypes. The receptor was derived from a human donor who donated a stem cell graft to a child with acute myeloid leukemia. Sample: PBMCs from the stem cell graft donor, taken from the stem cell graft.

The CDR3 protein sequence reads: CASSEGDRITDTQYF. The sequenced DNA: TGTGCCAGCAGCGAGGGGGATAGAATCACAGATACGCAGTATTTT. In this chain, TRBV28 is recombined with TRBJ2-3; matching of 6 bases hints at TRBD1 as the D gene. Inclusive of the bounding cysteine and phenylalanine, the CDR3 is 15 residues long. Left in the record is the CDR3 DNA by itself, 45 bases read in frame from the first base. V gives up 6 bases and J gives up 2 bases, and the segment between their germline ends measures 15 bases. The germline V gene specifies MDHEN as CDR1 and SYDVKM as CDR2. With the rest looked up from the reference TRBV28 and TRBJ2-3 genes rather than sequenced, the full variable domain is DVKVTQSSRYLVKRTGEKVFLECVQDMDHENMFWYRQDPGLGLRLIYFSYDVKMKEKGDIPEGYSVSREKKERFSLILESASTNQTSMYLCASSEGDRITDTQYFGPGTRLTVL.